This T cell receptor beta chain was identified during a study of shared clonotypes between healthy human individuals. Whole-study results and caveats: Tissues were not sampled, only blood, and their repertoires likely differ.

The repertoire was sequenced with immunoSEQ multiplex PCR; TCRdb's copy has only in-frame clones and lacks some. The table lists about 520,000 clones, 95% to 97% of them singletons, with around 0.067% in the top ten. Germline V gene data show CDR1 as MGHDK and CDR2 as SYGVNS. The V and J ends lost 3 bases and 6 bases, in that order; junction bases with no gene match: 10. The CDR3 covers 16 residues. Concerning this clone itself: Its antigen is not identified.

Sequencing input: naive CD4+ T cells sorted from blood. Documented subset: CD45RA+ positively selected. The origin of this receptor is a woman aged 25 to 39 in good health. The chain carries TRBV25-1 and TRBJ2-1, with 8 bases matching TRBD2. CDR3 region: CASSERPGLVRNEQFF. CDR3 sequence (DNA): TGTGCCAGCAGTGAGCGCCCGGGACTAGTCCGCAATGAGCAGTTCTTC. Variable domain in full (rest from reference TRBV25-1 and TRBJ2-1): EADIYQTPRYLVIGTGKKITLECSQTMGHDKMYWYQQDPGMELHLIHYSYGVNSTEKGDLSSESTVSRIRTEHFPLTLESARPSHTSQYLCASSERPGLVRNEQFFGPGTRLTVL.